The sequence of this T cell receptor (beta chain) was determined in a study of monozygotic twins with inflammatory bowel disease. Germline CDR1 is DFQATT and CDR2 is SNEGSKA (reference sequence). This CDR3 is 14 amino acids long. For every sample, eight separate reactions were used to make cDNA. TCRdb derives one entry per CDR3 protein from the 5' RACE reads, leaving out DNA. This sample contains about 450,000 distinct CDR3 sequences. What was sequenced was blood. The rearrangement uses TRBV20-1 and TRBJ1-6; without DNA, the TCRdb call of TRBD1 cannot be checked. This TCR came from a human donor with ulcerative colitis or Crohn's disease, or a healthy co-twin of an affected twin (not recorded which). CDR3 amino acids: CSAFLGGRDSPLHF.